A single sample is the source of the 22 T cell receptor beta chains below, sequenced in a study of shared clonotypes between healthy human individuals. Some clones are missing from TCRdb's copy, which holds only in-frame ones; the method was immunoSEQ multiplex PCR. Of about 470,000 clones listed, more than 75% are singletons. Sequencing used PBMCs. These receptors originate from a woman in her thirties or forties in good health. Some clones in this sample may be carry-over from other donors' samples.

The J gene is TRBJ2-4, the V gene TRBV28; D might be TRBD1 (5 bases). The CDR3 loop spans 14 amino acids. Germline loops: CDR1 MDHEN, CDR2 SYDVKM. Deletions cut 3 bases from V and 3 bases from J, with 9 bases between. The CDR3 sequence is CASSLARDKNIQYF. The CDR3 region has the DNA TGTGCCAGCAGTTTGGCCAGGGACAAAAACATTCAGTACTTC.

The V and J genes are TRBV5-1 and TRBJ2-7; 8 nucleotides align to TRBD2. The CDR3 runs 14 residues. J gave up 3 bases and V 4 bases, and 6 bases lay outside the gene matches. Germline V CDR1 and CDR2: SGHRS, YFSETQ. The CDR3 reads CASSISGNDYEQYF. The CDR3 DNA follows: TGCGCCAGCAGCATTAGCGGGAATGACTACGAGCAGTACTTC.

V is TRBV7-9 and J is TRBJ1-2; a weak D match, TRBD1 (5 bases). The CDR3 is made up of 13 amino acids. Deletions cut 3 bases from V and 4 bases from J, with 9 bases between. Germline CDR1 reads SEHNR; CDR2 reads FQNEAQ (reference sequence). This chain's CDR3 is CASSLTVLYGYTF. CDR3 bases: TGTGCCAGCAGCTTGACAGTTCTCTATGGCTACACCTTC.

There are a few counts of this clone. In nucleotides, the CDR3 is TGTGCCATCAGTGGCCCCCGGGGGGCAAACTATGGCTACACCTTC. Encoded protein: CAISGPRGANYGYTF. This sequence joins TRBV10-3 and TRBJ1-2, with D perhaps matching TRBD1 (6 bases). Trimming took off 4 bases at V and 2 bases at J, with 14 bases between the two ends. This CDR3 has 15 residues. Germline CDR1 is ENHRY and CDR2 is SYGVKD.

V gene TRBV4-1 combines with J gene TRBJ2-4; TRBD2 matches 9 bases. This CDR3 contains 18 residues. Germline trimming cut 3 bases from V and 3 bases from J; bases unmatched to any gene: 12. The germline V gene encodes CDR1 MGHRA and CDR2 YSYEKL. The CDR3 coding sequence is TGCGCCAGCAGCCACCCCTTGGGGCGGGAGGGCGGCAAAAACATTCAGTACTTC. It translates to CASSHPLGREGGKNIQYF.

The rearrangement joins TRBV28 to TRBJ1-1, with no clear D. V was pared by 7 bases and J by 4 bases, with 10 bases between. In germline, CDR1 is MDHEN, CDR2 SYDVKM. The CDR3 covers 12 residues. The CDR3 spells CASNLSGTEAFF. The CDR3, as DNA: TGTGCCAGCAACCTATCGGGCACTGAAGCTTTCTTT.

This clone has a single count. V is TRBV18 and J is TRBJ1-2, with D possibly being TRBD1 (5 bases). V was clipped by 3 bases and J by 8 bases, with 16 bases between them. This CDR3 spans 14 amino acids. Looked up from germline, CDR1 is KGHSH and CDR2 is LQKENI. The DNA for the CDR3 is TGTGCCAGCTCACCCCGGGACCAATCTCGGGGCTACACCTTC. It translates to CASSPRDQSRGYTF.

This chain uses TRBV28 with TRBJ2-7; 9 bases are a match to TRBD1. Germline-derived CDR1 and CDR2 are MDHEN and SYDVKM. Trimming cost V 6 bases and J 4 bases; bases outside gene matches: 7. The CDR3 sequence is 14 residues long. CDR3 amino acids: CASRGQGRIYEQYF. CDR3 nucleotides: TGTGCCAGCAGAGGACAGGGGAGGATTTACGAGCAGTACTTC. Combining the CDR3 with reference TRBV28 and TRBJ2-7 gives the whole variable domain DVKVTQSSRYLVKRTGEKVFLECVQDMDHENMFWYRQDPGLGLRLIYFSYDVKMKEKGDIPEGYSVSREKKERFSLILESASTNQTSMYLCASRGQGRIYEQYFGPGTRLTVT.

The chain combines TRBV6-6 with TRBJ2-7; TRBD1 matches 8 bases. Germline V gene sequence: CDR1 MNHNY, CDR2 SVGAGI (reference sequence). Trimming cost V 6 bases and J 6 bases; bases outside gene matches: 4. This CDR3 has 12 amino acids. The CDR3 region has the DNA TGTGCCAGCAGATCCACAGGGGGCGAGCAGTACTTC. Its protein product is CASRSTGGEQYF.

The V and J genes are TRBV4-2 and TRBJ2-1, with a possible D match to TRBD2 (5 bases). Germline V gives CDR1 LGHNA, CDR2 YNFKEQ. The V gene lost 3 bases and the J gene lost 7 bases, with 13 bases spanning the gap. CDR3 length equals 14 residues. The DNA for the CDR3 is TGTGCCAGCAGCCACGAGGGAGTGGGGAATGAGCAGTTCTTC. This encodes CASSHEGVGNEQFF.

The rearrangement joins TRBV7-9 to TRBJ2-7, with TRBD1 matching over 12 bases. Trimming at V came to 4 bases and at J to 3 bases, leaving 4 bases not matched to a gene. CDR3 length: 15 amino acids. Germline V gives CDR1 SEHNR, CDR2 FQNEAQ (reference sequence). The CDR3: CASSSRDRGHYEQYF. DNA of the CDR3: TGTGCCAGCAGCTCGCGGGACAGGGGGCACTACGAGCAGTACTTC.

This chain uses TRBV2 with TRBJ2-1, with D possibly TRBD1 on 5 matching bases. The germline V and J ends were trimmed by 4 bases and 2 bases, with 12 bases remaining between them. The CDR3 is 15 amino acids. CDR1 is SNHLY and CDR2 is FYNNEI in the germline V gene. CDR3 coding DNA: TGTGCCAGCAGTGTAAGACAGCCGCCCTACAATGAGCAGTTCTTC. Amino acid sequence: CASSVRQPPYNEQFF.

V gene TRBV6-5 combines with J gene TRBJ2-7, with D tentatively TRBD1 or TRBD2 (5 bases each). CDR1 and CDR2 (germline): MNHEY, SVGAGI. This CDR3 has 16 amino acids. The V end was cut by 0 bases, the J end by 1 base, with 13 bases between. CDR3 loop: CASSYSPGTASYEQYF. For the CDR3, the DNA is TGTGCCAGCAGTTACTCCCCCGGGACGGCATCCTACGAGCAGTACTTC.

The chain carries TRBV5-5 and TRBJ1-5; D gene uncertain. This CDR3 has 14 residues. Trimming left V 2 bases short and J 5 bases short, with 11 bases between. Germline loops: CDR1 SGHKS, CDR2 YYEKEE (reference sequence). DNA for the CDR3: TGTGCCAGCAGCTTAGGGCAGGATCATCAGCCCCAGCATTTT. Protein: CASSLGQDHQPQHF. The complete variable domain, with remaining parts taken from reference TRBV5-5 and TRBJ1-5, reads DAGVTQSPTHLIKTRGQQVTLRCSPISGHKSVSWYQQVLGQGPQFIFQYYEKEERGRGNFPDRFSARQFPNYSSELNVNALLLGDSALYLCASSLGQDHQPQHFGDGTRLSIL.

The V call is TRBV6-5, the J call TRBJ2-7; D is undetermined. The V gene lost 0 bases and the J gene lost 7 bases, with 10 bases spanning the gap. The germline gives CDR1 MNHEY, CDR2 SVGAGI. The CDR3 is 13 residues long. CDR3 protein: CASSYSWDGEQYF. The CDR3 region has the DNA TGTGCCAGCAGTTACTCCTGGGATGGGGAGCAGTACTTC.

V usage is TRBV29-1 and J usage is TRBJ2-5; D tentatively reads TRBD1 or TRBD2 (5 bases each). The end of the DNA aligns better with TRBJ2-7, so the J call may be wrong. CDR1 is SQVTM, CDR2 ANQGSEA, per germline. The CDR3 totals 12 residues. The CDR3 is CSVAEGPYEQYF. CDR3 nucleotide sequence: TGCAGCGTTGCAGAGGGGCCCTACGAGCAGTACTTC.

V gene TRBV10-3 combines with J gene TRBJ2-1; no firm D call. Germline CDR1 is ENHRY and CDR2 is SYGVKD. V was clipped by 2 bases and J by 8 bases, with 13 bases between them. The CDR3 length is 14 residues. The CDR3 DNA reads as TGTGCCATCAGTGAGCCACCACCCTTCGATGAGCAGTTCTTC. This encodes CAISEPPPFDEQFF.

This chain uses TRBV7-3 with TRBJ2-1; D is ambiguous. Trimming removed 3 bases at V and 5 bases at J, with 11 bases between. Per germline, CDR1 SGHTA and CDR2 FQGTGA. The CDR3 has 14 residues. The DNA for the CDR3 is TGTGCCAGCAGCTTGTCATGGCTAGACAATGAGCAGTTCTTC. This gives the protein CASSLSWLDNEQFF.

This clone appeared a few times. The chain joins TRBV11-2 to TRBJ1-2; D remains unclear. CDR1 and CDR2 (germline): SGHAT, FQNNGV. This CDR3 is built from 13 residues. V lost 2 bases and J lost 4, with 8 bases in between. In nucleotides, the CDR3 is TGTGCCAGCAGCTTAAGTCTTCTCTATGGCTACACCTTC. Translation gives CASSLSLLYGYTF. The full variable domain, in which reference TRBV11-2 and TRBJ1-2 provide the parts outside the CDR3, is EAGVAQSPRYKIIEKRQSVAFWCNPISGHATLYWYQQILGQGPKLLIQFQNNGVVDDSQLPKDRFSAERLKGVDSTLKIQPAKLEDSAVYLCASSLSLLYGYTFGSGTRLTVV.

The gene calls are TRBV7-2 and TRBJ2-1; 9 bases agree with TRBD1. From germline, CDR1 is SGHTA and CDR2 FQGNSA. V dropped 5 bases and J dropped 0; count of bases not matched to a gene: 2. The CDR3 sequence is 15 residues long. CDR3 in amino acids: CASSPQGASYNEQFF. For the CDR3, the DNA is TGTGCCAGCAGCCCACAGGGGGCCTCCTACAATGAGCAGTTCTTC.

The chain carries TRBV15 and TRBJ2-1, with 9 bases matching TRBD1. The CDR3 is made up of 16 amino acids. Losses at the gene ends were 1 base for V and 2 bases for J; bases not matched to a gene: 3. The germline V gene encodes CDR1 LNHNV and CDR2 YYDKDF (reference sequence). The CDR3 nucleotides are TGTGCCACCAGCAGAGGGACAGGGGTACCCTACAATGAGCAGTTCTTC. Its translation: CATSRGTGVPYNEQFF.

With regard to this clone: The junction differs from germline at one of its ends, possibly a read error. J is TRBJ1-5 and V is TRBV30; no clear D. Germline V CDR1 and CDR2: GTSNPN, SVGIG (reference sequence). The CDR3 runs 9 residues. The CDR3 bases are TGTGCCTGGAGGGAGCCCCGGCATTTT. Translated, it gives CAWREPRHF.